These 27 T cell receptor beta chains were sequenced from one sample in a study of cytomegalovirus exposure and HLA in healthy donors. This PCR relied on a set of 60 Vbeta primers and 13 Jbeta primers. Using immunoSEQ multiplex PCR, the repertoire was profiled, and TCRdb retains in-frame clones only, with some absent. The sample has some 200,000 clones; around four fifths are singletons. Sequencing was carried out using PBMCs. The receptors originated from a woman aged 45-59 years in good health and CMV-seropositive.

In this sample, this clone turned up once. This chain uses TRBV21-1 with TRBJ2-5; TRBD2, the table's D call, lacks a check against the DNA. The J call may not be correct, given that the DNA end is closer to TRBJ2-7. TRBV21-1 is noted as a pseudogene. This CDR3 is built from 13 residues. In DNA form, the CDR3 reads TGTGCCAGCAGGAGTTTTCATCCCTACGAGCAGTACTTC. This codes for CASRSFHPYEQYF.

V gene TRBV2 combines with J gene TRBJ2-5, with D uncertain. Trimming took off 7 bases at V and 7 bases at J, with 16 bases between the two ends. Per the germline V gene, CDR1 is SNHLY and CDR2 is FYNNEI. The length of the CDR3 is 13 residues. CDR3 sequence (DNA): TGTGCCAGCACCCAAGAGGATAGGAGGACCCAGTACTTC. Protein product: CASTQEDRRTQYF. The full variable domain, in which reference TRBV2 and TRBJ2-5 provide the parts outside the CDR3, is EPEVTQTPSHQVTQMGQEVILRCVPISNHLYFYWYRQILGQKVEFLVSFYNNEISEKSEIFDDQFSVERPDGSNFTLKIRSTKLEDSAMYFCASTQEDRRTQYFGPGTRLLVL.

This rearrangement joins TRBV19 to TRBJ2-7; TRBD1 matches at 9 bases. Germline-derived CDR1 and CDR2 are LNHDA and SQIVND (reference sequence). The CDR3 has 14 amino acids. Trimming at V came to 4 bases and at J to 2 bases, leaving 3 bases not matched to a gene. CDR3 nucleotide sequence: TGTGCCAGTAGTACCGGGACAGGGCCCTACGAGCAGTACTTC. Translation gives CASSTGTGPYEQYF.

In this sample, this clone turned up once. J is TRBJ1-1 and V is TRBV5-6; D gene ambiguous. The CDR3 is 14 residues long. Per the germline V gene, CDR1 is SGHDT and CDR2 is YYEEEE. V dropped 0 bases and J dropped 1 base, with 7 bases sitting between them. For the CDR3, the DNA is TGTGCCAGCAGCTTGGTTGGAGGGAACACTGAAGCTTTCTTT. It encodes CASSLVGGNTEAFF.

The chain combines TRBV7-9 with TRBJ2-7, with D possibly being TRBD1 (6 bases). This CDR3 spans 14 amino acids. V lost 1 base, J lost 1 base, and 8 bases lay in between. Germline assignment: CDR1 SEHNR and CDR2 FQNEAQ (reference sequence). This CDR3 reads CASSLGDISYEQYF. In nucleotides, the CDR3 is TGTGCCAGCAGCTTAGGGGACATTTCCTACGAGCAGTACTTC. Complete variable domain (other parts from reference TRBV7-9 and TRBJ2-7): DTGVSQNPRHKITKRGQNVTFRCDPISEHNRLYWYRQTLGQGPEFLTYFQNEAQLEKSRLLSDRFSAERPKGSFSTLEIQRTEQGDSAMYLCASSLGDISYEQYFGPGTRLTVT.

The V and J genes are TRBV6-5 and TRBJ2-5, with D hard to call. The V gene's germline CDR1 is MNHEY and CDR2 SVGAGI. The germline V and J ends were trimmed by 2 bases and 4 bases, with 11 bases remaining between them. This CDR3 has 14 amino acids. The CDR3: CASSYRRRLETQYF. CDR3 bases: TGTGCCAGCAGTTACAGGAGACGCCTAGAGACCCAGTACTTC.

V is TRBV11-2 and J is TRBJ2-5; D unclear. V was trimmed by 4 bases and J by 3 bases, leaving 3 bases between them. Germline V gene sequence: CDR1 SGHAT, CDR2 FQNNGV. This CDR3 spans 11 amino acids. The CDR3 region is CASSSEETQYF. CDR3 DNA: TGTGCCAGCAGCTCGGAAGAGACCCAGTACTTC.

The J gene is TRBJ2-7, the V gene TRBV4-3; a possible D gene is TRBD2 (5 bases). The germline V gene encodes CDR1 LGHNA and CDR2 YSLEER. Trimming removed 0 bases from V and 6 bases from J, with 12 bases in between. CDR3 length: 14 residues. DNA for the CDR3: TGCGCCAGCAGCCAAGAATGGGAACTAGGCGAGCAGTACTTC. It yields the protein CASSQEWELGEQYF.

This sequence joins TRBV4-3 and TRBJ2-5; 9 positions match TRBD2. The CDR3 spans 16 residues. V lost 4 bases and J lost 2; bases outside the gene matches: 8. CDR1 and CDR2 (germline): LGHNA, YSLEER. CDR3: CASSPSGGGGQETQYF. The CDR3 DNA follows: TGCGCCAGCAGCCCCTCGGGCGGGGGGGGTCAAGAGACCCAGTACTTC.

In DNA form, the CDR3 reads TGTGCCAGTAGTGTAAGGCGACAGGGTTCCTCTGGGGCCAACGTCCTGACTTTC. Protein product: CASSVRRQGSSGANVLTF. This chain joins TRBV19 and TRBJ2-6, with 7 bases identical to TRBD1. The CDR3 is made up of 18 amino acids. In germline, CDR1 is LNHDA, CDR2 SQIVND (reference sequence). V gave up 5 bases and J gave up 0 bases; unmatched junction bases: 10. Together with reference TRBV19 and TRBJ2-6, the CDR3 gives the full variable domain: DGGITQSPKYLFRKEGQNVTLSCEQNLNHDAMYWYRQDPGQGLRLIYYSQIVNDFQKGDIAEGYSVSREKKESFPLTVTSAQKNPTAFYLCASSVRRQGSSGANVLTFGAGSRLTVL.

The chain combines TRBV5-4 with TRBJ1-1, with 7 bases identical to TRBD1. Trimming at V came to 5 bases and at J to 4 bases, leaving 11 bases not matched to a gene. Germline CDR1 and CDR2: SGHNT and YYREEE (reference sequence). This CDR3 has 15 residues. CDR3 sequence: CASRFTGAMGTEAFF. The CDR3 DNA follows: TGTGCCAGCAGATTTACAGGGGCGATGGGCACTGAAGCTTTCTTT. Full variable domain (remainder filled in from reference TRBV5-4 and TRBJ1-1): ETGVTQSPTHLIKTRGQQVTLRCSSQSGHNTVSWYQQALGQGPQFIFQYYREEENGRGNFPPRFSGLQFPNYSSELNVNALELDDSALYLCASRFTGAMGTEAFFGQGTRLTVV.

This clone was seen only once. V usage is TRBV4-1 and J usage is TRBJ2-1; D remains unclear. Germline V gene data show CDR1 as MGHRA and CDR2 as YSYEKL. This CDR3 contains 15 residues. Between the trimmed V and J ends, which lost 0 bases and 4 bases, there was a span of 10 bases. The CDR3 DNA sequence: TGCGCCAGCAGCCAAGATTTGGAGTCATACAATGAGCAGTTCTTC. Protein: CASSQDLESYNEQFF.

V and J are TRBV6-1 and TRBJ1-6; D possibly corresponds to TRBD1 (5 bases). V lost 1 base and J 9 bases, leaving 10 bases between the germline ends. The length of the CDR3 is 14 residues. Germline CDR1 MNHNS, CDR2 SASEGT. CDR3: CASSEDPGLSPLHF. Here the CDR3 DNA reads TGTGCCAGCAGTGAAGATCCGGGACTTTCACCCCTCCACTTT.

This clone showed up just once. Additional DNA sequences in this sample encode the identical CDR3. This sequence joins TRBV6-1 and TRBJ2-7, with 11 nucleotides matching TRBD1. In germline, CDR1 is MNHNS, CDR2 SASEGT. Losses at the gene ends were 5 bases for V and 2 bases for J; bases not matched to a gene: 2. The CDR3 is 14 residues long. CDR3 bases: TGTGCCAGCAGTCGGGACAGGGGGACCTACGAGCAGTACTTC. Amino acid sequence: CASSRDRGTYEQYF.

This rearrangement joins TRBV18 to TRBJ2-7; 7 bases line up with TRBD1. Germline V gene data show CDR1 as KGHSH and CDR2 as LQKENI. The CDR3 is made up of 15 amino acids. Trimming removed 4 bases from V and 4 bases from J; junction bases left unmatched: 10. CDR3: CASSLTGTQGYEQYF. The CDR3 DNA reads TGTGCCAGCTCACTGACAGGGACCCAGGGGTACGAGCAGTACTTC. The variable domain in full, with the rest retrieved from reference TRBV18 and TRBJ2-7, is NAGVMQNPRHLVRRRGQEARLRCSPMKGHSHVYWYRQLPEEGLKFMVYLQKENIIDESGMPKERFSAEFPKEGPSILRIQQVVRGDSAAYFCASSLTGTQGYEQYFGPGTRLTVT.

The chain couples TRBV4-1 to TRBJ1-6; maybe TRBD1 (5 bases). This CDR3 spans 17 amino acids. Trimming pared 2 bases from V and 3 bases from J, leaving 14 bases between. The germline V gene encodes CDR1 MGHRA and CDR2 YSYEKL. CDR3 sequence (DNA): TGCGCCAGCAGCCAAAATACGCCGGGACTCTATAATTCACCCCTCCACTTT. It yields the protein CASSQNTPGLYNSPLHF.

The chain uses TRBV27 and TRBJ1-4; 9 nucleotides line up with TRBD1. The V segment lost 3 bases and the J segment 6 bases; nucleotides outside the gene matches: 5. Germline CDR1 reads MNHEY; CDR2 reads SMNVEV (reference sequence). The CDR3 totals 15 residues. In DNA, the CDR3 is TGTGCCAGCAGTTTTCGACAGGGGGGGGATGAAAAACTGTTTTTT. Protein sequence: CASSFRQGGDEKLFF.

CDR3 amino acids: CATSRDWQGAEGYTF. Here the CDR3 DNA reads TGTGCCACCAGCAGAGATTGGCAGGGGGCCGAAGGCTACACCTTC. V usage is TRBV15 and J usage is TRBJ1-2; 8 bases match TRBD1. With 0 bases clipped from V and 8 bases from J, the junction kept 8 bases outside the gene matches. Germline V gives CDR1 LNHNV, CDR2 YYDKDF (reference sequence). This CDR3 is 15 amino acids long.

This clone showed up just once. The chain has TRBV29-1 and TRBJ2-7; no firm D call. Germline-derived CDR1 and CDR2 are SQVTM and ANQGSEA. The CDR3 length is 14 residues. Trimming removed 2 bases from V and 0 bases from J, with 11 bases in between. This CDR3 reads CSVESHTSSYEQYF. The DNA of the CDR3 is TGCAGCGTTGAATCCCACACCTCCTCCTACGAGCAGTACTTC.

This clone has a single count. The CDR3 loop reads CASSWTGRYQPQHF. The CDR3 DNA is TGTGCCAGCAGTTGGACAGGAAGATATCAGCCCCAGCATTTT. This rearrangement joins TRBV6-6 to TRBJ1-5; 7 nucleotides align to TRBD1. The CDR3 is 14 residues long. Germline loops: CDR1 MNHNY, CDR2 SVGAGI (reference sequence). V lost 4 bases to trimming and J lost 5 bases; unmatched junction nucleotides: 5.

This chain connects TRBV19 to TRBJ1-3; D remains unclear. The ends were cut back, 7 bases at V and 0 bases at J, with 4 bases in the middle. Germline V gene lookup returns CDR1 LNHDA and CDR2 SQIVND (reference sequence). The CDR3 has 12 residues. The CDR3 spells CASTSSGNTIYF. CDR3 sequence (DNA): TGTGCCAGTACCAGCTCTGGAAACACCATATATTTT.

The rearrangement joins TRBV5-8 to TRBJ1-2; D is perhaps TRBD1 (5 bases). The CDR3 consists of 14 residues. Per germline, CDR1 SGHTS and CDR2 YDEGEE. The V end was cut by 4 bases, the J end by 8 bases, with 18 bases between. CDR3 sequence: CASSLEDPGRGYTF. CDR3 DNA sequence: TGTGCCAGCAGCCTCGAGGATCCAGGGCGCGGCTACACCTTC.

This clone was picked up one time. The chain carries TRBV5-1 and TRBJ2-1; TRBD2 aligns across 15 bases. This CDR3 region has 19 residues. Germline CDR1 and CDR2: SGHRS and YFSETQ. The ends lost 4 bases at V and 0 bases at J; junction bases unmatched: 8. The CDR3 loop is CASSLGTSGGSSSYNEQFF. The CDR3 DNA follows: TGCGCCAGCAGCCTGGGGACTAGCGGGGGGTCTAGCTCCTACAATGAGCAGTTCTTC.

This clone has just a few counts. The CDR3 bases are TGTGCCAGCAGCTTAGAGGCAAGGAGCCACCGCATTTTTTTT. It encodes CASSLEARSHRIFF. V is TRBV7-9 and J is TRBJ1-4; no clear D. Germline values: CDR1 SEHNR, CDR2 FQNEAQ (reference sequence). The CDR3 loop spans 14 amino acids. Trimming left V 1 base short and J 17 bases short, with 20 bases between.

The J gene is TRBJ2-7, the V gene TRBV19, with a weak D call TRBD2 (5 bases). Trimming shortened V by 0 bases and J by 1 base, and 25 bases separated the two germline ends. This CDR3 spans 20 amino acids. Per germline, CDR1 LNHDA and CDR2 SQIVND (reference sequence). CDR3 coding DNA: TGTGCCAGTAGTATAGATGTCAGTGCCGGAGGACCGACGACTTCCTACGAGCAGTACTTC. This translates into CASSIDVSAGGPTTSYEQYF. Full variable domain (rest looked up from reference TRBV19 and TRBJ2-7): DGGITQSPKYLFRKEGQNVTLSCEQNLNHDAMYWYRQDPGQGLRLIYYSQIVNDFQKGDIAEGYSVSREKKESFPLTVTSAQKNPTAFYLCASSIDVSAGGPTTSYEQYFGPGTRLTVT.

Only a few counts were recorded for this clone. This chain connects TRBV7-9 to TRBJ2-5, with 8 bases lining up with TRBD2. This CDR3 comprises 14 residues. V was pared by 8 bases and J by 1 base, with 6 bases of the junction left unmatched. The germline V gene encodes CDR1 SEHNR and CDR2 FQNEAQ (reference sequence). CDR3 DNA: TGTGCCAGCGGCCGGGGGGGGTCCCAAGAGACCCAGTACTTC. Its protein is CASGRGGSQETQYF.

The rearrangement links TRBV6-5 to TRBJ1-1; D is unresolved. Deletions cut 7 bases from V and 6 bases from J, with 15 bases between. Germline CDR1 reads MNHEY; CDR2 reads SVGAGI. The CDR3 spans 13 residues. The CDR3 protein is CASTPTGVAEAFF. The CDR3 region has the DNA TGTGCCAGCACTCCCACCGGGGTCGCTGAAGCTTTCTTT.